The 22 T cell receptor beta chains in this list originate from one sample, sequenced in a study of T cells after posttransplantation cyclophosphamide. The data were produced by immunoSEQ multiplex PCR, yet TCRdb's version contains in-frame clones alone and is incomplete. The data hold around 23,000 clones, with 95% to 99% observed a single time. The material sequenced was naive CD8+ T cells sorted from PBMCs. The receptor source for this set is a man aged 40-49 years in good health, CMV-negative, and a related stem cell transplant donor.

CDR3 in amino acids: CASSLARGSYEQYF. The CDR3 DNA reads TGTGCCAGCAGTTTGGCCAGGGGTAGTTACGAGCAGTACTTC. V is TRBV27 and J is TRBJ2-7; TRBD1 might be the D (6 bases). Trimming took 3 bases from V and 4 from J, leaving 13 bases between them. Germline CDR1 and CDR2: MNHEY and SMNVEV (reference sequence). The CDR3 extends over 14 amino acids.

The V call is TRBV4-2, the J call TRBJ2-1; D perhaps matches TRBD1 (6 bases). CDR1 and CDR2 from the germline V gene are LGHNA and YNFKEQ. CDR3 length: 18 residues. Trimming cost V 1 base and J 0 bases, with 16 bases left between them. CDR3 region: CASSQGIVGAFSYNEQFF. CDR3 sequence (DNA): TGTGCCAGCAGCCAAGGGATAGTGGGGGCCTTCTCCTACAATGAGCAGTTCTTC.

The J gene is TRBJ2-7, the V gene TRBV28, with D unresolved. The CDR3 totals 15 residues. V was pared by 10 bases and J by 3 bases, with 22 bases between. CDR1 MDHEN and CDR2 SYDVKM come from the germline V gene. CDR3 DNA: TGTGCCAACTCGCGAGGTAGCTCGGGTCTCTACGAGCAGTACTTC. This gives the protein CANSRGSSGLYEQYF. Full variable domain (remainder filled in from reference TRBV28 and TRBJ2-7): DVKVTQSSRYLVKRTGEKVFLECVQDMDHENMFWYRQDPGLGLRLIYFSYDVKMKEKGDIPEGYSVSREKKERFSLILESASTNQTSMYLCANSRGSSGLYEQYFGPGTRLTVT.

The V gene is TRBV14, the J gene TRBJ2-5, with D uncertain. V lost 0 bases, J lost 7 bases, and 24 bases lay in between. The CDR3 is 18 residues long. CDR1 SGHDN and CDR2 FVKESK come from the germline V gene. The CDR3 DNA follows: TGTGCCAGCAGCCAAGATTCCGTTTCCCCGGTGGGTCCGGGGACCCAGTACTTC. Translation gives CASSQDSVSPVGPGTQYF. The full variable domain, its missing parts supplied by reference TRBV14 and TRBJ2-5, is EAGVTQFPSHSVIEKGQTVTLRCDPISGHDNLYWYRRVMGKEIKFLLHFVKESKQDESGMPNNRFLAERTGGTYSTLKVQPAELEDSGVYFCASSQDSVSPVGPGTQYFGPGTRLLVL.

V usage is TRBV10-3 and J usage is TRBJ2-7; 8 bases align to TRBD1. The ends lost 6 bases at V and 2 bases at J; junction bases unmatched: 3. CDR1 is ENHRY, CDR2 SYGVKD, per germline. The CDR3 has 13 residues. The CDR3 protein is CAISPTGAYEQYF. CDR3 DNA: TGTGCCATCAGCCCGACAGGGGCCTACGAGCAGTACTTC.

The chain joins TRBV6-5 to TRBJ2-5, with D possibly matching TRBD1 (5 bases). This CDR3 is 14 amino acids long. V lost 0 bases and J lost 5, with 10 bases in between. CDR1 is MNHEY and CDR2 is SVGAGI in the germline V gene. The CDR3: CASSYSQGLETQYF. DNA for the CDR3: TGTGCCAGCAGTTACTCCCAGGGTTTGGAGACCCAGTACTTC.

The chain employs TRBV27 and TRBJ2-3; no clear D. The V and J ends lost 5 bases and 7 bases respectively, with 13 bases between them. Germline values: CDR1 MNHEY, CDR2 SMNVEV (reference sequence). The CDR3 has 13 residues. The CDR3 loop is CASSPLPPNTQYF. The CDR3, as DNA: TGTGCCAGCAGTCCCCTTCCCCCTAATACGCAGTATTTT.

The gene calls are TRBV28 and TRBJ2-3; TRBD2 aligns across 13 bases. Germline assignment: CDR1 MDHEN and CDR2 SYDVKM. With V trimmed by 5 bases and J by 4 bases, 9 bases remained unmatched. CDR3 length: 17 amino acids. CDR3 sequence: CASSPAPGLAGADTQYF. CDR3 bases: TGTGCCAGCAGTCCTGCCCCCGGACTAGCGGGGGCAGATACGCAGTATTTT.

The chain joins TRBV27 to TRBJ2-2, with unresolved D. Trimming removed 5 bases from V and 4 bases from J, with 8 bases in between. This CDR3 has 13 residues. The V gene's germline CDR1 is MNHEY and CDR2 SMNVEV (reference sequence). CDR3 protein: CASSTSGTGELFF. The CDR3 region has the DNA TGTGCCAGCAGTACCAGTGGCACCGGGGAGCTGTTTTTT.

V usage is TRBV11-2 and J usage is TRBJ2-5, with D possibly TRBD1 on 5 matching bases. The CDR3 has 16 residues. V lost 1 base and J 4 bases, leaving 16 bases between the germline ends. Germline CDR1 reads SGHAT; CDR2 reads FQNNGV. CDR3 bases: TGTGCCAGCAGCTTAGGAGTCAGGGTGTATGGAGAGACCCAGTACTTC. Translating gives CASSLGVRVYGETQYF.

The gene calls are TRBV7-3 and TRBJ2-2; perhaps TRBD1 as D (5 bases). Germline loops: CDR1 SGHTA, CDR2 FQGTGA. V lost 2 bases, J lost 4 bases, and 14 bases lay in between. This CDR3 has 16 amino acids. CDR3 region: CASSLAGPRITGELFF. The CDR3 DNA is TGTGCCAGCAGCTTAGCAGGGCCTAGAATCACCGGGGAGCTGTTTTTT.

The V call is TRBV5-1, the J call TRBJ2-1; 10 bases map to TRBD1. CDR1 is SGHRS and CDR2 is YFSETQ in the germline V gene. With 6 bases clipped from V and 5 bases from J, the junction kept 5 bases outside the gene matches. This CDR3 has 14 amino acids. CDR3 DNA sequence: TGCGCCAGCATCGACAGGGGGCTAGACAATGAGCAGTTCTTC. It translates to CASIDRGLDNEQFF.

The genes are TRBV15 and TRBJ2-7; 11 nucleotides align to TRBD2. Germline CDR1 and CDR2: LNHNV and YYDKDF (reference sequence). The V and J ends lost 4 bases and 7 bases, in that order; junction bases with no gene match: 3. This CDR3 comprises 13 residues. The CDR3 DNA reads TGTGCCACCAGCATGGGGACTAGCGGAGAGCAGTACTTC. Translating it yields CATSMGTSGEQYF.

The rearrangement joins TRBV7-9 to TRBJ2-1; TRBD2 agrees at 11 bases. The CDR3 extends over 17 amino acids. Germline values: CDR1 SEHNR, CDR2 FQNEAQ (reference sequence). V dropped 5 bases and J dropped 6; count of bases not matched to a gene: 12. DNA for the CDR3: TGTGCCAGCAGCCTTCACCGGGGGGGACTAGCGGTCAATGAGCAGTTCTTC. This gives the protein CASSLHRGGLAVNEQFF.

The V gene is TRBV25-1, the J gene TRBJ2-3; D may be TRBD2 (5 bases). The CDR3 is made up of 15 amino acids. V shed 8 bases and J shed 0 bases, with 15 bases lying between them. CDR1 is MGHDK, CDR2 SYGVNS, per germline. The CDR3 spells CASSRTALSTDTQYF. The CDR3 bases are TGTGCCAGCTCGAGGACTGCCCTCAGCACAGATACGCAGTATTTT.

The genes are TRBV21-1 and TRBJ2-2; the table's D call, TRBD1, was not checked against the DNA. TRBV21-1 is assigned pseudogene status. The CDR3 length is 14 residues. CDR3 in DNA: TGTGCCAGCAGCGCGAAGACAGGCGGCGGGGAGCTGTTTTTT. This codes for CASSAKTGGGELFF.

The chain joins TRBV27 to TRBJ2-1, with a tentative D call TRBD2 (6 bases). This CDR3 is built from 14 residues. Looked up from germline, CDR1 is MNHEY and CDR2 is SMNVEV (reference sequence). Between the trimmed V and J ends, which lost 3 bases and 9 bases, there was a span of 15 bases. CDR3 nucleotide sequence: TGTGCCAGCAGTTTCGGAGGGCCCGGGGCTGAGCAGTTCTTC. Translation: CASSFGGPGAEQFF.

V and J are TRBV6-5 and TRBJ2-1, with 8 nucleotides matching TRBD2. The CDR3 runs 15 residues. Losses at the gene ends were 2 bases for V and 7 bases for J; bases not matched to a gene: 7. Germline V gene sequence: CDR1 MNHEY, CDR2 SVGAGI. The CDR3: CASSYMAGGMNEQFF. Written as DNA, the CDR3 is TGTGCCAGCAGTTACATGGCGGGAGGTATGAATGAGCAGTTCTTC.

V and J are TRBV5-4 and TRBJ2-6; D possibly corresponds to TRBD2 (5 bases). Germline values: CDR1 SGHNT, CDR2 YYREEE (reference sequence). CDR3 length: 20 amino acids. V was pared by 3 bases and J by 4 bases, with 26 bases between. CDR3 region: CASSSRLTGHLSTGANVLTF. The CDR3 coding sequence is TGTGCCAGCAGCTCCCGACTAACGGGCCATCTCTCTACCGGGGCCAACGTCCTGACTTTC. Using reference TRBV5-4 and TRBJ2-6 for the parts outside the CDR3, the full variable domain is ETGVTQSPTHLIKTRGQQVTLRCSSQSGHNTVSWYQQALGQGPQFIFQYYREEENGRGNFPPRFSGLQFPNYSSELNVNALELDDSALYLCASSSRLTGHLSTGANVLTFGAGSRLTVL.

The gene calls are TRBV5-6 and TRBJ2-3, with 10 bases matching TRBD2. Germline CDR1 SGHDT, CDR2 YYEEEE. CDR3 size: 16 residues. V dropped 2 bases and J dropped 5; count of bases not matched to a gene: 8. CDR3 loop: CASSFGAGGDVDTQYF. DNA of the CDR3: TGTGCCAGCAGCTTCGGAGCGGGAGGGGATGTAGATACGCAGTATTTT. Looking up the rest from reference TRBV5-6 and TRBJ2-3 gives the full variable domain: DAGVTQSPTHLIKTRGQQVTLRCSPKSGHDTVSWYQQALGQGPQFIFQYYEEEERQRGNFPDRFSGHQFPNYSSELNVNALLLGDSALYLCASSFGAGGDVDTQYFGPGTRLTVL.

V usage is TRBV27 and J usage is TRBJ1-1; D gene ambiguous. This CDR3 has 13 residues. The ends were cut back, 5 bases at V and 2 bases at J, with 9 bases in the middle. Germline loops: CDR1 MNHEY, CDR2 SMNVEV (reference sequence). As DNA, the CDR3 is TGTGCCAGCAGTCCCAAGAGTAACACTGAAGCTTTCTTT. Translated: CASSPKSNTEAFF.

This clone was observed a handful of times. V usage is TRBV4-1 and J usage is TRBJ2-1; D not certain. V was clipped by 3 bases and J by 5 bases, with 8 bases between them. The CDR3 runs 13 residues. The germline V gene encodes CDR1 MGHRA and CDR2 YSYEKL. The CDR3 bases are TGCGCCAGCAGCCATTCTGTAGACAATGAGCAGTTCTTC. As protein: CASSHSVDNEQFF.